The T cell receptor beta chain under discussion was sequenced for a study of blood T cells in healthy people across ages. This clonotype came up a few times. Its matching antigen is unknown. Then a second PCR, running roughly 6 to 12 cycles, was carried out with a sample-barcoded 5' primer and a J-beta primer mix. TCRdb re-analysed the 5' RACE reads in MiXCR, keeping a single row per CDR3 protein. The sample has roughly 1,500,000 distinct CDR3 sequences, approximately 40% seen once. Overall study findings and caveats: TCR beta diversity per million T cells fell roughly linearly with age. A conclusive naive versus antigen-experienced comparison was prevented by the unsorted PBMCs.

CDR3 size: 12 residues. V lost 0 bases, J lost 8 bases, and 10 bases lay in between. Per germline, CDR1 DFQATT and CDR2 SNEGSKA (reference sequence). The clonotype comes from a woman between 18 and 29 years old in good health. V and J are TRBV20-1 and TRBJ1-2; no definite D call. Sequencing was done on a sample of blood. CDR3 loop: CSARDPDGGYTF. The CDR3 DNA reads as TGCAGTGCTAGAGATCCGGACGGCGGCTACACCTTC.